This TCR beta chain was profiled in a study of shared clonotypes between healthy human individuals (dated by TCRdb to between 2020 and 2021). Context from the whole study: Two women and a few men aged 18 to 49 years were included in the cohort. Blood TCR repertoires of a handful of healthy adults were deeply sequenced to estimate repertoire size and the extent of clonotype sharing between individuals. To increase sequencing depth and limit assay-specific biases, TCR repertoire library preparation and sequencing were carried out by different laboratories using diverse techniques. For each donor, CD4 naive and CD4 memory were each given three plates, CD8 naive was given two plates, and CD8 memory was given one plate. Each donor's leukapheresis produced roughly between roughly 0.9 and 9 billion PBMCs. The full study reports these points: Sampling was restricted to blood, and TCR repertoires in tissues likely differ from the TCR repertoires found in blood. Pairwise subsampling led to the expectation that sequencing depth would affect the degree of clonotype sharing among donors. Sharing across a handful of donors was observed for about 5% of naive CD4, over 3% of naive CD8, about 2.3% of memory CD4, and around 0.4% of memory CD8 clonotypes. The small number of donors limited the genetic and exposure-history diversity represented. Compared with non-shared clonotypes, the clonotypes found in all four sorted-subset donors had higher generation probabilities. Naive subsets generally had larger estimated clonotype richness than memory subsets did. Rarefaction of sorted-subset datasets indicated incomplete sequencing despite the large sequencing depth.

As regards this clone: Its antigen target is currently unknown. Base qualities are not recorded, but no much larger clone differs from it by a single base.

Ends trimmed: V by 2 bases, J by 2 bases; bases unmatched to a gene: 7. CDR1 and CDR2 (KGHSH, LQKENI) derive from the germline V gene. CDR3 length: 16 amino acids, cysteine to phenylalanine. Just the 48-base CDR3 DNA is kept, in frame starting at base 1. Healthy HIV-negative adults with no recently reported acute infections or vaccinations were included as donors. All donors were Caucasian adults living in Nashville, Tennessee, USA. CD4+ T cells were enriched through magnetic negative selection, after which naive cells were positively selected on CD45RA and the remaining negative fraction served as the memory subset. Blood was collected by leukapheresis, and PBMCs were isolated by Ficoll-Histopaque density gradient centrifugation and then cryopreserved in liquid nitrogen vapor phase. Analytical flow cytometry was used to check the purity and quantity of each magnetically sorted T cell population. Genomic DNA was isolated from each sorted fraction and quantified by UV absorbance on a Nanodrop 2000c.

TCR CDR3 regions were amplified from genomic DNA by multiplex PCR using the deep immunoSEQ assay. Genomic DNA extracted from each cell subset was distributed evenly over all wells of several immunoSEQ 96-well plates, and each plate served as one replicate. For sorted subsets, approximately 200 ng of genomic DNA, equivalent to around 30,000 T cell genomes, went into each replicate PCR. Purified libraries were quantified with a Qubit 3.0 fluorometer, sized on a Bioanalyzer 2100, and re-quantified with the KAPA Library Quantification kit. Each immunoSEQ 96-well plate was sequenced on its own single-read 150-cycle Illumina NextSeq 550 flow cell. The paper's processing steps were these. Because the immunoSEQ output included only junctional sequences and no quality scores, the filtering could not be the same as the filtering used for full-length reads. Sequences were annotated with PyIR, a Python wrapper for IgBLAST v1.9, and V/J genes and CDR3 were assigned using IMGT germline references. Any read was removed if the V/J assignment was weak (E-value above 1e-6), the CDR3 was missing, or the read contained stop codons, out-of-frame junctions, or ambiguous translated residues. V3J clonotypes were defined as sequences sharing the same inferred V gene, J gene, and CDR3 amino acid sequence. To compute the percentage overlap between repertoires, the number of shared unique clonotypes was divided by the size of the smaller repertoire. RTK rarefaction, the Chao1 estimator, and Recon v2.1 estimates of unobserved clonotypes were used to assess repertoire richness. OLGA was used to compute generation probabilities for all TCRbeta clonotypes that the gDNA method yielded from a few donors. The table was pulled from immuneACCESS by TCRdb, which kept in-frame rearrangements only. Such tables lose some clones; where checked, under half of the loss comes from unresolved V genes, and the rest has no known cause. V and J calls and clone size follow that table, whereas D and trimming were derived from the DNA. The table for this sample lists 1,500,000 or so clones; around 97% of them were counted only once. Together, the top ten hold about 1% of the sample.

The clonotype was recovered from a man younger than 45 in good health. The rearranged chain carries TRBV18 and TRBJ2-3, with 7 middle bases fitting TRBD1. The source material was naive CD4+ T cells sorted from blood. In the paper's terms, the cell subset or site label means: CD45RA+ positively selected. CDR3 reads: CASSPEGQRYTDTQYF. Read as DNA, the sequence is TGTGCCAGCTCACCAGAGGGACAGAGATACACAGATACGCAGTATTTT. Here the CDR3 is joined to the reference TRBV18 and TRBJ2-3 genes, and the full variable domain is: NAGVMQNPRHLVRRRGQEARLRCSPMKGHSHVYWYRQLPEEGLKFMVYLQKENIIDESGMPKERFSAEFPKEGPSILRIQQVVRGDSAAYFCASSPEGQRYTDTQYFGPGTRLTVL.